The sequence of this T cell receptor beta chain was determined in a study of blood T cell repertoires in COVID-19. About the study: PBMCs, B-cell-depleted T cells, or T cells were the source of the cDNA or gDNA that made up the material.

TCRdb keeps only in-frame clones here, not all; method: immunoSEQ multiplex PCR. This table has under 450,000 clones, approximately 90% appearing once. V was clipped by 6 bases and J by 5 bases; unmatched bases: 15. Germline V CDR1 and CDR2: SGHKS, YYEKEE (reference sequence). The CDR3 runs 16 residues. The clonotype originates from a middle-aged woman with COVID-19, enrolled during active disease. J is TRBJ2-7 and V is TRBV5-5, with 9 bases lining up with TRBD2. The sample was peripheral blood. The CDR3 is CASTTRALAGAHEQYF. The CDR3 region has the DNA TGTGCCAGCACTACCCGGGCCTTAGCGGGAGCCCACGAGCAGTACTTC.